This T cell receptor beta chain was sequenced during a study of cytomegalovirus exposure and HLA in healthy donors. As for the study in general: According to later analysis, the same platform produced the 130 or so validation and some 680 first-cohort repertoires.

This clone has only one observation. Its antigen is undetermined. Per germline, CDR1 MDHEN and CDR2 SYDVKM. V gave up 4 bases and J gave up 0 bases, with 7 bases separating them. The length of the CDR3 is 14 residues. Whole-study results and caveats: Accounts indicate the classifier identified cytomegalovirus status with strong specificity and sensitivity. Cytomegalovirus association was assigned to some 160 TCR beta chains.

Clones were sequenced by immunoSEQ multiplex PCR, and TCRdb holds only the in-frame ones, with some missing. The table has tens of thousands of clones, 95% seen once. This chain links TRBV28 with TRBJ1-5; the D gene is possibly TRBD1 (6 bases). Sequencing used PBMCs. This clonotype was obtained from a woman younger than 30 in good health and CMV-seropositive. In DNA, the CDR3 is TGTGCCAGCAGTTCGGACAGTAGCAATCAGCCCCAGCATTTT. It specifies CASSSDSSNQPQHF.